This T cell receptor beta chain was found in a study of blood T cell repertoires in COVID-19. Study-level background: Material from acute and convalescent COVID-19 was sourced from the United States, Italy and Spain. The cDNA or gDNA used as material had been derived from T cells, B-cell-depleted T cells, or PBMCs.

J lost 2 bases, V lost 4 bases, and 7 bases had no gene match. The CDR3 sequence is 15 residues long. CDR1 SGHDN and CDR2 FVKESK come from the germline V gene. Authors' analysis steps: Estimates of nucleated cell counts were drawn from the amplification of reference gene primers. Produced via immunoSEQ multiplex PCR; TCRdb's table is partial and in-frame only. Clone size and the V and J calls come from that table; the DNA yielded D and trimming. The top ten hold 3.8% of the sample, which has more than 95,000 clones, 80% to 85% seen once. The V and J genes are TRBV14 and TRBJ2-7, with 8 bases that match TRBD1. Sequenced material: peripheral blood. This receptor was obtained from a woman between 50 and 59 years old with acute or convalescent COVID-19. This CDR3 is CASSRDRSSTYEQYF. As DNA, the CDR3 is TGTGCCAGCAGCCGGGACAGGTCAAGTACCTACGAGCAGTACTTC.